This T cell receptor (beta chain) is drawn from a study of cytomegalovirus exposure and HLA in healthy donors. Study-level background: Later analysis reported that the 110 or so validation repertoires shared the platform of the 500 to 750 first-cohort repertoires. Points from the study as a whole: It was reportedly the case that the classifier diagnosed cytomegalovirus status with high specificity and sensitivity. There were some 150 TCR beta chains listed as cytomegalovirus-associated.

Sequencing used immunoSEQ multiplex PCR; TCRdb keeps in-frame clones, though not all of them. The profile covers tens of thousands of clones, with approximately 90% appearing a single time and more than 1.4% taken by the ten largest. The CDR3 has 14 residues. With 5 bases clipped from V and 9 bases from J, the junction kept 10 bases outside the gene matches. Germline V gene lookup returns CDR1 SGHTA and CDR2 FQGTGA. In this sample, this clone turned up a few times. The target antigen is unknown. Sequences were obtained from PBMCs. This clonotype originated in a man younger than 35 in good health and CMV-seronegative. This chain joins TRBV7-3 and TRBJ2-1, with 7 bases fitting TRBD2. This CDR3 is CASSPWASGGEQFF. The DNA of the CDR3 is TGTGCCAGCAGCCCCTGGGCTAGCGGTGGTGAGCAGTTCTTC. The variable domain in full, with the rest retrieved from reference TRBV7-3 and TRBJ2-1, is GAGVSQTPSNKVTEKGKYVELRCDPISGHTALYWYRQSLGQGPEFLIYFQGTGAADDSGLPNDRFFAVRPEGSVSTLKIQRTERGDSAVYLCASSPWASGGEQFFGPGTRLTVL.